This TCR beta chain was captured by sequencing in a study of T-cell reconstitution after alpha-beta-depleted transplantation in children. V was clipped by 6 bases and J by 0 bases, with 12 bases between them. Per germline, CDR1 SNHLY and CDR2 FYNNEI. This CDR3 region has 14 residues. This clonotype was counted between two and nine times. The TCRbeta library incorporated unique molecular identifiers. TCRdb called the PCR reads again in MiXCR, with one record for every CDR3 protein. The profile shows nearly 550,000 distinct CDR3 sequences, about 16% of them singletons. The sequence was collected from a human donor who donated a stem cell graft to a child with acute lymphoblastic leukemia. The V gene is TRBV2, the J gene TRBJ2-7; tentative D call: TRBD2 (5 bases). Sequenced here: PBMCs from the stem cell graft donor, sampled from the stem cell graft. CDR3 DNA sequence: TGTGCCAGCAGGAAAGCCGGGGACTCCTACGAGCAGTACTTC. It codes for CASRKAGDSYEQYF.